This T cell receptor (beta chain) was sequenced in a study of blood T cells in healthy people across ages. The CDR3 totals 14 residues. Trimming cost V 5 bases and J 5 bases, with 13 bases left between them. The germline V gene encodes CDR1 SGHTA and CDR2 FQGNSA. Next came a second PCR, run for about 7 to 12 cycles, which used a sample-barcoded 5' primer along with a J-beta primer mix. TCRdb ran MiXCR on the 5' RACE reads and lists one entry per CDR3 protein. The sample consists of more than 500,000 distinct CDR3 sequences, 27% of them appearing once. This clonotype originated in a woman in her seventies in good health. This sequence joins TRBV7-2 and TRBJ2-1; perhaps TRBD1 as D (5 bases). Material for sequencing was blood. This CDR3 reads CASSPDNRDNEQFF. The CDR3 coding sequence is TGTGCCAGCAGCCCGGACAATAGGGACAATGAGCAGTTCTTC.